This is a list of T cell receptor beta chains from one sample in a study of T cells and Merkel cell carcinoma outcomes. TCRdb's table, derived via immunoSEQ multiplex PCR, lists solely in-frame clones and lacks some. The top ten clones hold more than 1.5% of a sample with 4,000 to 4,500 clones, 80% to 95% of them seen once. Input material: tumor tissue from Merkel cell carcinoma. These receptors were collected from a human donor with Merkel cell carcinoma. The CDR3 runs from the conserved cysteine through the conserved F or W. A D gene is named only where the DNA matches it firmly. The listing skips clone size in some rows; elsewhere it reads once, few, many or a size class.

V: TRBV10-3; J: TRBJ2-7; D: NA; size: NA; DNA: TGTGCCATCAGCGACCCCGGGACGGACTCCTACGAGCAGTACTTC; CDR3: CAISDPGTDSYEQYF
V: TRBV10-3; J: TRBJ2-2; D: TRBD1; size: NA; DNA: TGTGCCACCGGGACAGGGGGGACCGGGGAGCTGTTTTTT; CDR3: CATGTGGTGELFF
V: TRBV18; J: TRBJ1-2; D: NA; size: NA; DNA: TGTGCCAGCTCACTGGATACCTATGGCTACACCTTC; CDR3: CASSLDTYGYTF
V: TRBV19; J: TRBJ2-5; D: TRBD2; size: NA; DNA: TGTGCCAGTAGTTTACCGGGGGGTGGAAAGACCCAGTACTTC; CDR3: CASSLPGGGKTQYF
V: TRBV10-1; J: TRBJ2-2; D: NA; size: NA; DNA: TGCGCCAGCAGCCTAGGGACCGGGGAGCTGTTTTTT; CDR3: CASSLGTGELFF
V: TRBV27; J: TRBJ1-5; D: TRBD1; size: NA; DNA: TGTGCCAGCAGTTCGCGGAGGACAGGCGAATATCAGCCCCAGCATTTT; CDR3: CASSSRRTGEYQPQHF
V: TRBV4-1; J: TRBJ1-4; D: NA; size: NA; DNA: TGCGCTAGCAGCCGCGAACGAACTAATTCACGGGGTGAAAAACTGTTTTTT; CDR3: CASSRERTNSRGEKLFF
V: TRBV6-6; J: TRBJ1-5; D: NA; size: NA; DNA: TGTGCCAGCAGTAAGAACCAGCCCCAGCATTTT; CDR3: CASSKNQPQHF
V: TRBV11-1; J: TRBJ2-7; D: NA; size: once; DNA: TGTGCCAGCAGCTTGGACGGGGGCTCCTACGAGCAGTACTTC; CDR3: CASSLDGGSYEQYF
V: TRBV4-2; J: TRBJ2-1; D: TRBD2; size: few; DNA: TGTGCCAGCAGCCAAGGACTAGCGGAGGGGAATGAGCAGTTCTTC; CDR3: CASSQGLAEGNEQFF
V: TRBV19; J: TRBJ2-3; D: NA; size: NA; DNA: TGTGCCAGTAGTATGGATGCAGGCTCAGATACGCAGTATTTT; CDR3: CASSMDAGSDTQYF
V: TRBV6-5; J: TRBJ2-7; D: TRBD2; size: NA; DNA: TGTGCCAGCAGCCCAACTAGCGGGAGGGCGGGCGAGCAGTACTTC; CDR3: CASSPTSGRAGEQYF
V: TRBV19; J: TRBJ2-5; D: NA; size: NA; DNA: TGTGCCAGTCGAGGACAGTACCAAGAGACCCAGTACTTC; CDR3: CASRGQYQETQYF
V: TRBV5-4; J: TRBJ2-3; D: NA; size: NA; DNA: TGTGCCAGCAGCTTAGCGGGTGCTAGCACAGATACGCAGTATTTT; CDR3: CASSLAGASTDTQYF
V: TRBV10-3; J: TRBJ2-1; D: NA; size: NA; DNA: TGTGCCATCAGTGGTGGGGGTGGTGAGCAGTTCTTC; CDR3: CAISGGGGEQFF
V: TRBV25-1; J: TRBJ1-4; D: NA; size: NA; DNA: TGTGCCAGCAGTGAATACGGGGCCGCTAATGAAAAACTGTTTTTT; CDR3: CASSEYGAANEKLFF
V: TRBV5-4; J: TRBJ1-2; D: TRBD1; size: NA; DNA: TGTGCCAGCAGCTTCGACAGGGGGCATGGCTACACCTTC; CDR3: CASSFDRGHGYTF
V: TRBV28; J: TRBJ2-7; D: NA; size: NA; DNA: TGTGCCAGCAGTTTCGTCGGGGGGCCCTCCTACGAGCAGTACTTC; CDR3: CASSFVGGPSYEQYF
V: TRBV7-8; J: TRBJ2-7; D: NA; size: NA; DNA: TGTGCCAGCAGCTTTCGTACAGGATCCTACGAGCAGTACTTC; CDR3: CASSFRTGSYEQYF
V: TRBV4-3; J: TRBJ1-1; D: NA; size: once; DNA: TGCGCCAGCGGGGCAGGTTCAAACACTAAAGCTTTCTTT; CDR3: CASGAGSNTKAFF
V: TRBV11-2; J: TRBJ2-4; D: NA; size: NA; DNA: TGTGCCAGCAGCTCCGGGACGGAAATTCAGTACTTC; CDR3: CASSSGTEIQYF
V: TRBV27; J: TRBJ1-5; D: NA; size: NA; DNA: TGTGCCAGCAGTTTCGGCAGGGCCTTCAATCAGCCCCAGCATTTT; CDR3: CASSFGRAFNQPQHF
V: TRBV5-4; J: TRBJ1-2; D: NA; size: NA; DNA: TGTGCCAGCAGCTTGTCGGGGAGTCGGTATGGCTACACCTTC; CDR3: CASSLSGSRYGYTF
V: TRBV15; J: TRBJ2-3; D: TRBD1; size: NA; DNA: TGTGCCACCAGCGGAGGGACAGGGCCTAGCACAGATACGCAGTATTTT; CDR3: CATSGGTGPSTDTQYF
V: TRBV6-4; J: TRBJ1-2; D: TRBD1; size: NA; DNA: TGTGCCAGCAGTGACTCGAAGACCACAGGGGCACGGGGCTACACCTTC; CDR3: CASSDSKTTGARGYTF
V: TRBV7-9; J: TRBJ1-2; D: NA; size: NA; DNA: TGTGCCAGCAGCTTAGGGTCCCAGAACTATGGCTACACCTTC; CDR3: CASSLGSQNYGYTF
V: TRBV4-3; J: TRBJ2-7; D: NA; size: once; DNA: TGCGCCAGCAGCCAAGGGGCCACAGGAGAGGCCTACGAGCAGTACTTC; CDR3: CASSQGATGEAYEQYF
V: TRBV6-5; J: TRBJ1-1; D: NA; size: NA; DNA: TGTGCCAGCAGACGACAGGCGGGGGGAACTGAAGCTTTCTTT; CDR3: CASRRQAGGTEAFF
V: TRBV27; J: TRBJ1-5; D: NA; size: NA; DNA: TGTGCCAGCAGGACCGGGAATTTCAATCAGCCCCAGCATTTT; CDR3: CASRTGNFNQPQHF
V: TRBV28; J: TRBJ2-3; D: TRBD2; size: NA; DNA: TGTGCCAGCAGTAATCTAGGGCAGGGGGCTAGCGGGAGGGCTGTAACAGATACGCAGTATTTT; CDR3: CASSNLGQGASGRAVTDTQYF
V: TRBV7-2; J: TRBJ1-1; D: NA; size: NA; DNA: TGTGCCAGCAGCCAGACCTTGAACACTGAAGCTTTCTTT; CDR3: CASSQTLNTEAFF